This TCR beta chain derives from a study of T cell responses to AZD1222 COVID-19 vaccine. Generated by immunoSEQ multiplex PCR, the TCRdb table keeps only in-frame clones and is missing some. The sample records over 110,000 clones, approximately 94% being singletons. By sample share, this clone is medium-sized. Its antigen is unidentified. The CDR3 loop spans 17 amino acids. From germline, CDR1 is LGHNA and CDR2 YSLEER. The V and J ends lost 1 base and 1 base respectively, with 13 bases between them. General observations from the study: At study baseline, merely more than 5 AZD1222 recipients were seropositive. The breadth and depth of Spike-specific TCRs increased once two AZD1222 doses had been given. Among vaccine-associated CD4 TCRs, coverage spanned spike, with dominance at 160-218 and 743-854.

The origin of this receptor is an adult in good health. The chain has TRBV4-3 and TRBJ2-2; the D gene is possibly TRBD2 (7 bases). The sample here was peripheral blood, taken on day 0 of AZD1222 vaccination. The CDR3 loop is CASSQVGRGKNTGELFF. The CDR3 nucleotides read TGCGCCAGCAGCCAAGTGGGGAGGGGGAAGAACACCGGGGAGCTGTTTTTT.